The clone carrying this TCR beta chain has a single count. What it recognizes is unknown. It was RNA transcripts that yielded the amplified TCR beta CDR3 regions. HTBI primers were used for first-round RT-PCR of the TCR CDR3. From the multiplex PCR reads, TCRdb called clonotypes with MiXCR, one entry per CDR3 protein. The sample contains a few hundred thousand distinct CDR3 sequences, around a sixth of which appear only once. The data were obtained in a study of T cells in Graves' hyperthyroidism and ophthalmopathy. Study-level findings and limits: Among thyroid clonotypes expanded above 0.001, most also appeared in blood.

Hyperthyroidism in the patients, aged 18 to 65, was newly diagnosed and under 2 months in duration. This receptor was identified in a woman aged 45-65 years with Graves' hyperthyroidism. The specimen was blood.

The CDR3 region is CASHHRDTQYF. In DNA, the CDR3 is TGCGCCAGCCATCATAGAGATACGCAGTATTTT. This chain uses TRBV10-1 with TRBJ2-3; D not certain. Germline values: CDR1 WNHNN, CDR2 SYGVQD (reference sequence). With 8 bases removed from V and 5 bases from J, the gap between germline ends came to 8 bases. The CDR3 spans 11 residues.